This T cell receptor (beta chain) was captured in a study of tumor-infiltrating lymphocytes in primary liver carcinoma (dated by TCRdb to 2016 to 2017). Context from the whole study: Of the five patients, three men and two women aged 30 to 69 years, four had hepatocellular carcinoma and one had combined HCC and intrahepatic cholangiocarcinoma. The tumors of the five patients were staged as T1-T3 N0M0, with maximum diameters ranging from roughly 4.2 to 11 cm. TCRbeta repertoire sequencing, expression microarrays and whole-exome sequencing were combined in the study across five regions of each liver tumor, with adjacent normal tissue and blood also included. Each sample produced about 3.5 to 8 million productive TCRbeta reads, and read depth showed no significant difference between tissue types. A total of 35 or so specimens from 5 patients, comprising 25 or so tumor regions, 5 adjacent noncancerous liver tissues and 5 peripheral blood samples, were covered by TCRbeta repertoire sequencing. Repertoires from technical replicates were highly reproducible, with mean shared-clone rates approximately 0.88 and correlation coefficients above 0.98. The paper's findings and limits, for the study overall: Because the samples were bulk and unsorted, CD4+ and CD8+ T cell repertoires could not be compared. Consistent with antigen-driven expansion, pairs of tumor regions showed higher repertoire overlap (mean roughly 35%) than either tumor-adjacent pairs (approximately 17%) or tumor-blood pairs (about 15%). Because only the TCR beta chain was sequenced and unpaired alpha chains were not captured, true repertoire diversity is likely underestimated. Compared with blood, tumors had a significantly larger share of the repertoire taken up by the top 250 clones (p = 0.039). Only 4 or 5 patients were included in the study, and the authors note that the findings should be validated in a larger study.

V loses 6 bases of germline sequence and J loses 5 bases, and the interval between the two ends is 19 bases. From the cysteine up to the phenylalanine, the CDR3 has a length of 15 residues. Here the CDR3 DNA is all that survives: 45 bases in frame from base 1. As concerns this clonotype: Its antigen is unknown. Base qualities are missing; no much larger clone stands one base away.

Total RNA and DNA were co-extracted without cell sorting from around 20-30 mg of bulk tissue using the AllPrep DNA/RNA mini kit. Between late 2015 and March 2016, a few patients in China with histopathologically diagnosed primary liver carcinoma had surgical resection. Patients had chronic HBV infection and were treatment-naive at sampling. Fresh tumor and adjacent tissue pieces were bisected; one half was stored in RNAlater at -80°C, the other sent for histology. Using a constant-region primer and ProtoScript II reverse transcriptase, TCRbeta-specific cDNA was reverse-transcribed from roughly 460 ng total RNA. Three nested multiplex PCR rounds, following a slightly modified ARM-PCR procedure, were used to build the TCRbeta libraries. Multiplex TRBV1-TRBV30 forward primers and a Cbeta reverse primer were used in the first two PCR rounds, each of which was run for approximately 10 cycles. Sample barcodes and Illumina adapters were added in a final 25-cycle PCR with Deep VentR polymerase. Amplicons of 200-500 bp were gel-purified with a QIAquick gel extraction kit before sequencing. TCRbeta amplicons were sequenced on an Illumina HiSeq 2500 with 250-bp paired-end reads. On the authors' methods: Reads were quality-trimmed with Trimmomatic v0.33, and paired reads were merged with FLASH v1.2.11 to recover full CDR3 sequences. MiGEC v1.2.1b assigned V, D and J germline segments to the rearranged TCRbeta sequences. Clonotype statistics and Shannon-Wiener diversity indices were calculated with VDJtools v1.0.0. To cut down on sampling bias, every analysis after diversity analysis relied on just the 250 most abundant clonotypes from each sample. Through fastp at Q25 and MiXCR, TCRdb rebuilt clones from the public reads, retaining in-frame beta chains. Here each entry gathers all rows of one CDR3 protein and keeps the most common genes and DNA. Clone size and V and J calls follow TCRdb, not the original study. The sample table holds about 120,000 distinct CDR3 sequences, of which around two thirds were seen once. 7.5% to 10% of the sample goes to the ten largest clones.

Sequencing used tumor-adjacent normal liver tissue. The TCR was taken from a woman aged 60-75 years with primary liver carcinoma and hepatitis B virus infection. The chain uses TRBV12-3 or TRBV12-4 and TRBJ2-5, with TRBD2 tentatively as D gene (5 bases match). The DNA reads TGTGCCAGCAGGCTCGGGGTAGGGTTGAAGGAGACCCAGTACTTC. Its translation is CASRLGVGLKETQYF.